This T cell receptor beta chain was identified during a study of cytomegalovirus exposure and HLA in healthy donors. Germline-derived CDR1 and CDR2 are MRHNA and SNTAGT. The CDR3 runs 15 residues. The V gene end was trimmed by 0 bases and the J gene end by 2 bases; junction bases not matched to a gene: 2. Only a few counts were recorded for this clone. Its target is unknown. PCR was performed using 60 Vbeta and 13 Jbeta primers. Libraries were prepared by immunoSEQ multiplex PCR; TCRdb keeps only in-frame clonotypes and omits some of them. The sample lists about 120,000 clones; 67% were seen once. Nominal health characterized the donors when sampled, though unrecorded immune exposures were likely. General observations from the study: Analyzed later, association rates of TCRs varied across HLA loci, with DRB1 most and HLA-C fewest. A link between a missense DCLRE1C variant and TCR beta V- and J-gene trimming emerged from a later analysis.

The sequencing input was PBMCs. This sequence was found in a man aged 18 to 29 in good health and CMV-seropositive. The chain combines TRBV6-4 with TRBJ2-3; 7 bases match TRBD2. The CDR3 bases are TGTGCCAGCAGTGACTCGAGCGGGGCCACAGATACGCAGTATTTT. It encodes CASSDSSGATDTQYF.